These 2 T cell receptor beta chains were all obtained from the same sample, sequenced in a study of blood T cell repertoires in COVID-19. Only in-frame clones appear in the TCRdb table, and some are missing; sequencing was by immunoSEQ multiplex PCR. The sample records approximately 250,000 clones, 75% to 90% being singletons. The sequencing input was PBMCs or T cells enriched from blood (not recorded which). These receptors originate from a woman under 40 with acute COVID-19.

The V call is TRBV7-9, the J call TRBJ2-7; D might be TRBD2 (6 bases). The germline CDR1 and CDR2 sequences are SEHNR and FQNEAQ (reference sequence). The CDR3 has 15 residues. Trimming took off 5 bases at V and 3 bases at J, with 17 bases between the two ends. DNA of the CDR3: TGTGCCAGCAGCCCCCGGGGTAGCGGAAGCTACGAGCAGTACTTC. It encodes CASSPRGSGSYEQYF.

In its sample, this clone was seen a few times. The chain is built from TRBV6-5 and TRBJ2-7; the D gene is possibly TRBD1 (7 bases). Trimming took off 6 bases at V and 11 bases at J, with 14 bases between the two ends. Per the germline V gene, CDR1 is MNHEY and CDR2 is SVGAGI. The CDR3 has 11 residues. The CDR3 DNA follows: TGTGCCAGCAGAATCCAGGGGGAGGAGTACTTC. It codes for CASRIQGEEYF.